The 18 T cell receptor beta chains below were found in one sample sequenced in a study of blood T cell repertoires in COVID-19. Sequencing used immunoSEQ multiplex PCR; TCRdb keeps in-frame clones, though not all of them. The sample contains under 200,000 clones, approximately 80% of which appear only once. Sequencing was done on a sample of PBMCs or T cells enriched from blood (not recorded which). The receptors stem from a man between 45 and 60 years old who had recovered from COVID-19.

V usage is TRBV2 and J usage is TRBJ2-5, with D tentatively TRBD2 (5 bases). The CDR3 sequence is 13 residues long. Germline CDR1 SNHLY, CDR2 FYNNEI. V was clipped by 6 bases and J by 1 base, with 9 bases between them. As DNA, the CDR3 is TGTGCCAGCAGGAGGGAAACCCAAGAGACCCAGTACTTC. It specifies CASRRETQETQYF.

The chain joins TRBV6-4 to TRBJ2-2, with a tentative D call TRBD1 (5 bases). The CDR3 loop spans 16 amino acids. The ends were cut back, 2 bases at V and 0 bases at J, with 10 bases in the middle. CDR1 is MRHNA and CDR2 is SNTAGT in the germline V gene. The chain's CDR3 is CASSDRGWANTGELFF. The CDR3 DNA sequence: TGTGCCAGCAGTGACAGGGGTTGGGCGAACACCGGGGAGCTGTTTTTT.

The J gene is TRBJ1-1, the V gene TRBV19; the match to TRBD1 covers 8 bases. Germline lookup yields CDR1 LNHDA and CDR2 SQIVND (reference sequence). Losses at the gene ends were 8 bases for V and 3 bases for J; bases not matched to a gene: 5. This CDR3 contains 13 residues. The DNA of the CDR3 is TGTGCCAGTCGGGACAGGAGATACACTGAAGCTTTCTTT. This translates into CASRDRRYTEAFF.

V usage is TRBV3-1 (or the pseudogene TRBV3-2) and J usage is TRBJ2-3; a possible D gene is TRBD1 (8 bases). V was trimmed by 0 bases and J by 6 bases, leaving 13 bases between them. The CDR3 contains 15 residues. Germline values: CDR1 LGHDT, CDR2 YNNKEL (reference sequence). The DNA of the CDR3 is TGTGCCAGCAGCCAAGACGGACAGGGAGGGGATACGCAGTATTTT. Protein sequence: CASSQDGQGGDTQYF.

This chain uses TRBV27 with TRBJ2-3, with 12 bases identical to TRBD2. Losses at the gene ends were 6 bases for V and 2 bases for J; bases not matched to a gene: 6. CDR3 size: 16 residues. Germline V lookup: CDR1 MNHEY, CDR2 SMNVEV (reference sequence). CDR3: CASRGGLAGYTDTQYF. The DNA for the CDR3 is TGTGCCAGCAGGGGTGGACTAGCGGGATACACAGATACGCAGTATTTT.

The chain employs TRBV19 and TRBJ1-1; D perhaps matches TRBD1 (6 bases). The CDR3 consists of 13 residues. Germline values: CDR1 LNHDA, CDR2 SQIVND (reference sequence). V was clipped by 7 bases and J by 4 bases, with 13 bases between them. CDR3 loop: CASIGGMATEAFF. Here the CDR3 DNA reads TGTGCCAGTATAGGGGGTATGGCCACTGAAGCTTTCTTT.

The chain couples TRBV3-1 (or the pseudogene TRBV3-2) to TRBJ1-3, with TRBD1 matching over 8 bases. This CDR3 is 14 amino acids long. V gave up 1 base and J gave up 6 bases; unmatched junction bases: 2. Germline assignment: CDR1 LGHDT and CDR2 YNNKEL (reference sequence). The CDR3 loop reads CASSQVDRANTIYF. CDR3 DNA: TGTGCCAGCAGCCAAGTGGACAGGGCAAACACCATATATTTT.

This clone is a singleton in its sample. V and J are TRBV11-2 and TRBJ2-5; tentative D call: TRBD2 (6 bases). Trimming removed 2 bases at V and 0 bases at J, with 16 bases between. This CDR3 contains 17 residues. Germline CDR1 reads SGHAT; CDR2 reads FQNNGV. CDR3 in amino acids: CASSLRVSRGYQETQYF. CDR3 nucleotides: TGTGCCAGCAGCTTAAGGGTCTCCCGGGGGTACCAAGAGACCCAGTACTTC.

This clone was seen only once. The V gene is TRBV19, the J gene TRBJ1-1; tentative D call: TRBD1 (6 bases). Between the trimmed V and J ends, which lost 6 bases and 4 bases, there was a span of 12 bases. The CDR3 runs to 13 residues. Per the germline V gene, CDR1 is LNHDA and CDR2 is SQIVND (reference sequence). The CDR3 here is CASRQTGRTEAFF. The CDR3, as DNA: TGTGCCAGTAGACAGACAGGCCGCACTGAAGCTTTCTTT.

The chain employs TRBV24-1 and TRBJ2-2; perhaps TRBD1 as D (5 bases). Trimming removed 7 bases at V and 6 bases at J, with 17 bases between. Germline CDR1 KGHDR, CDR2 SFDVKD. CDR3 length: 15 amino acids. The CDR3 loop is CATSQGRGFAGELFF. The CDR3, as DNA: TGTGCCACCAGCCAGGGCCGAGGTTTCGCCGGGGAGCTGTTTTTT.

The chain recombines TRBV2 with TRBJ2-1; perhaps TRBD2 as D (6 bases). The ends were cut back, 4 bases at V and 9 bases at J, with 16 bases in the middle. Germline CDR1 reads SNHLY; CDR2 reads FYNNEI. The CDR3 totals 14 residues. CDR3 nucleotides: TGTGCCAGCAGTGTGGCTCCTCGAGCGGGTGAGCAGTTCTTC. It encodes CASSVAPRAGEQFF.

The rearrangement links TRBV5-4 to TRBJ2-1; 8 bases align to TRBD2. The CDR3 loop spans 14 amino acids. The germline V gene encodes CDR1 SGHNT and CDR2 YYREEE (reference sequence). V shed 4 bases, J shed 4 bases, and the junction held 4 bases outside the gene matches. Here the CDR3 reads CASSPGTRYNEQFF. CDR3 in DNA: TGTGCCAGCAGCCCCGGGACTAGGTACAATGAGCAGTTCTTC.

The rearrangement links TRBV6-5 to TRBJ2-1; 7 bases align to TRBD2. CDR1 and CDR2 (germline): MNHEY, SVGAGI. V lost 2 bases, J lost 10 bases, and 11 bases stayed unmatched. This CDR3 region has 15 residues. CDR3 protein: CASSYEVGGVREQFF. The CDR3 region has the DNA TGTGCCAGCAGTTACGAGGTGGGAGGGGTCCGGGAGCAGTTCTTC.

This rearrangement joins TRBV6-5 to TRBJ2-7, with TRBD1 matching 8 bases. The CDR3 spans 14 residues. Germline CDR1 MNHEY, CDR2 SVGAGI. J was trimmed by 1 base and V by 5 bases; bases with no gene match: 4. The CDR3 DNA sequence: TGTGCCAGCAGTACCCGGGACAGGTCCTACGAGCAGTACTTC. It encodes CASSTRDRSYEQYF.

This chain uses TRBV7-9 with TRBJ1-5; TRBD1 aligns across 8 bases. CDR3 size: 15 residues. CDR1 and CDR2 (germline): SEHNR, FQNEAQ (reference sequence). J lost 2 bases, V lost 5 bases, and 5 bases had no gene match. Here the CDR3 reads CASSPGGMGNQPQHF. The CDR3 bases are TGTGCCAGCAGCCCAGGGGGCATGGGCAATCAGCCCCAGCATTTT.

The J gene is TRBJ1-2, the V gene TRBV19; 10 bases map to TRBD1. The trim removed 6 bases at V and 7 bases at J, leaving 17 bases unmatched. The CDR3 sequence is 17 residues long. Germline-derived CDR1 and CDR2 are LNHDA and SQIVND (reference sequence). CDR3 nucleotides: TGTGCCAGTAGCACAATAGGTTACCCGGGGACAGGGGTTGGCTACACCTTC. Translating it yields CASSTIGYPGTGVGYTF.

This chain uses TRBV9 with TRBJ2-3; the D gene is possibly TRBD1 (5 bases). This CDR3 is built from 14 residues. CDR1 is SGDLS, CDR2 YYNGEE, per germline. The V gene lost 0 bases and the J gene lost 6 bases, with 11 bases spanning the gap. CDR3 bases: TGTGCCAGCAGCGTAGGTCCGGCAGGGGATACGCAGTATTTT. Protein sequence: CASSVGPAGDTQYF.

This clone came up a few times. This CDR3 is CAAGTGNTGELFF. CDR3 sequence (DNA): TGTGCCGCCGGGACAGGGAACACCGGGGAGCTGTTTTTT. The V call is TRBV19, the J call TRBJ2-2, with 8 bases identical to TRBD1. The CDR3 length is 13 residues. Germline V lookup: CDR1 LNHDA, CDR2 SQIVND (reference sequence). V lost 11 bases and J lost 1; bases outside the gene matches: 3.